This TCR beta chain was recovered during a study of blood T cells in healthy people across ages. Turning to the study itself: Capture by template switching was about one barcoded beta molecule per two T cells.

There were healthy Caucasian individuals from Russia, aged roughly 6 to 100, serving as donors. For the second PCR, which ran for roughly 6 to 12 cycles, a sample-barcoded 5' primer and a J-beta primer mix were used. Using its own MiXCR run on the 5' RACE reads, TCRdb lists one record per CDR3 protein. The data contain more than 650,000 distinct CDR3 sequences, approximately 53% of them seen just once; the ten biggest clones take up roughly two fifths. Study-wide results and limits: The unknown donor CMV status may have confounded expanded clonotype changes.

Notes on this clonotype: Its antigen is unknown.

The CDR3 has 16 amino acids. Germline-derived CDR1 and CDR2 are SGHTA and FQGNSA. V gave up 2 bases and J gave up 2 bases, with 16 bases separating them. This clonotype originated in an elderly man in good health. The sequencing input was blood. The V and J genes are TRBV7-2 and TRBJ2-7; tentatively, D is TRBD2 (6 bases). The CDR3 loop is CASSLSVRGLAYEQYF. The CDR3 DNA follows: TGTGCCAGCAGCTTATCGGTGCGGGGCCTTGCCTACGAGCAGTACTTC. The variable domain in full, with the rest retrieved from reference TRBV7-2 and TRBJ2-7, is GAGVSQSPSNKVTEKGKDVELRCDPISGHTALYWYRQSLGQGLEFLIYFQGNSAPDKSGLPSDRFSAERTGGSVSTLTIQRTQQEDSAVYLCASSLSVRGLAYEQYFGPGTRLTVT.